A selection of T cell receptor beta chains follows, all from one sample in a study of blood T cells in healthy people across ages. TCRdb re-derived calls from the 5' RACE reads in MiXCR, one entry per CDR3 protein. The table shows approximately 2,000,000 distinct CDR3 sequences, with approximately 39% occurring only once. The sequencing sample was made of blood. These receptors all stem from a human donor in good health. CDR3s include the opening cysteine and the closing phenylalanine or tryptophan. The D gene is left open where the match is weak. The listing skips clone size in some rows; elsewhere it reads once, few, many or a size class.

>NA|TRBD2|16|TRBV7-2|TRBJ2-3
CASSLRRGTAPDTQYF
TGTGCCAGCAGCTTAAGGCGGGGGACCGCCCCAGATACGCAGTATTTT
>NA|NA|13|TRBV7-8|TRBJ2-1
CASSPELGNEQFF
TGTGCCAGCAGCCCAGAACTAGGGAATGAGCAGTTCTTC
>NA|NA|15|TRBV5-1|TRBJ2-7
CASSLGSAEGKDQYF
TGCGCCAGCAGCTTAGGGTCTGCGGAGGGTAAGGACCAGTACTTC
>few|TRBD1|17|TRBV25-1|TRBJ2-5
CASSAMGGQGTSETQYF
TGTGCCAGCAGTGCGATGGGGGGACAGGGGACCTCAGAGACCCAGTACTTC
>NA|TRBD1|16|TRBV2|TRBJ1-2
CASSGGQGAFFRGYTF
TGTGCCAGCAGTGGGGGACAGGGGGCTTTTTTTCGTGGCTACACCTTC
>many|NA|12|TRBV13|TRBJ1-5
CASSRINQPQHF
TGTGCCAGCAGTCGAATCAATCAGCCCCAGCATTTT
>NA|NA|14|TRBV6-2/TRBV6-3|TRBJ2-4
CASRSSRGGPEQYF
TGTGCCAGCAGATCGAGCCGAGGCGGGCCTGAGCAGTACTTC
>NA|NA|13|TRBV12-3/TRBV12-4|TRBJ1-5
CASSFGGSAPQHF
TGTGCCAGCAGTTTCGGCGGTAGCGCGCCCCAGCATTTT
>NA|NA|13|TRBV10-3|TRBJ1-4
CAISDGDVEKLFF
TGTGCCATCAGTGATGGCGATGTTGAAAAACTGTTTTTT
>NA|NA|13|TRBV7-9|TRBJ2-7
CASSSGVPYEQYF
TGTGCCAGCAGCTCAGGGGTCCCCTACGAGCAGTACTTC
>few|TRBD1|14|TRBV20-1|TRBJ1-2
CSASDRGFNYGYTF
TGCAGTGCTAGTGACAGGGGCTTTAACTATGGCTACACCTTC
>NA|NA|16|TRBV27|TRBJ2-7
CASSFQPSESTYEQYF
TGTGCCAGCAGTTTCCAACCCTCCGAATCCACCTACGAGCAGTACTTC
>NA|NA|14|TRBV30|TRBJ2-7
CAWSVWGVSYEQYF
TGTGCCTGGAGTGTATGGGGAGTCTCCTACGAGCAGTACTTC
>NA|TRBD1|17|TRBV18|TRBJ2-3
CASSQLQTGVGADTQYF
TGTGCCAGCTCACAACTCCAAACAGGGGTTGGGGCAGATACGCAGTATTTT
>NA|TRBD1|15|TRBV2|TRBJ1-5
CASRATGLGNQPQHF
TGTGCCAGCAGGGCGACAGGGTTAGGCAATCAGCCCCAGCATTTT
>few|TRBD2|17|TRBV20-1|TRBJ2-7
CSARSTPIAGGLYERYF
TGCAGTGCTAGATCCACTCCCATAGCGGGGGGGTTATACGAGCGGTACTTC
>NA|TRBD1|14|TRBV28|TRBJ1-1
CASGWTGEKTEAFF
TGTGCCAGCGGATGGACAGGGGAAAAGACTGAAGCTTTCTTT
>few|TRBD1|17|TRBV7-9|TRBJ2-1
CASSISTGGDNEDEQFF
TGTGCCAGCAGCATCTCGACAGGGGGGGATAATGAGGATGAGCAGTTCTTC
>few|TRBD1|17|TRBV20-1|TRBJ2-7
CSASRADRVVMGYEQYF
TGCAGTGCTAGTCGGGCGGACAGGGTCGTGATGGGCTACGAGCAGTACTTC
>few|NA|14|TRBV4-1|TRBJ1-6
CASSARDESSPLHF
TGCGCCAGCAGCGCTCGGGACGAGAGTTCACCCCTCCACTTT
>NA|NA|13|TRBV7-8|TRBJ2-3
CATTGQVADTQYF
TGTGCCACTACAGGGCAAGTTGCAGATACGCAGTATTTT
>NA|NA|15|TRBV4-2|TRBJ1-2
CASSQEEGLNYGYTF
TGTGCCAGCAGCCAAGAGGAGGGCTTGAACTATGGCTACACCTTC
>few|NA|11|TRBV20-1|TRBJ1-2
CSATSNYGYTF
TGCAGTGCTACCTCGAACTATGGCTACACCTTC
>NA|TRBD1|15|TRBV12-3/TRBV12-4|TRBJ1-5
CASSRTTGPYQPQHF
TGTGCCAGCAGTCGGACGACAGGGCCGTATCAGCCCCAGCATTTT
>NA|TRBD2|14|TRBV7-6|TRBJ2-1
CASSLASGADEQFF
TGTGCCAGCAGCTTGGCTAGCGGGGCCGATGAGCAGTTCTTC
>few|NA|13|TRBV29-1|TRBJ1-5
CSVGNQGEQPQHF
TGCAGCGTTGGTAATCAGGGAGAACAGCCCCAGCATTTT
>NA|NA|16|TRBV9|TRBJ1-3
CASSVASTVPGNTIYF
TGTGCCAGCAGCGTAGCTTCGACAGTTCCTGGAAACACCATATATTTT
>few|NA|12|TRBV24-1|TRBJ1-2
CATWGRPYGYTF
TGTGCCACCTGGGGACGGCCCTATGGCTACACCTTC
>NA|TRBD1|14|TRBV5-4|TRBJ1-2
CASSPGQGPRGYTF
TGTGCCAGCAGCCCGGGACAGGGTCCCCGTGGCTACACCTTC
>few|NA|15|TRBV29-1|TRBJ2-3
CSVDPFDITTDTQYF
TGCAGCGTTGACCCTTTCGACATAACCACAGATACGCAGTATTTT
>NA|NA|15|TRBV11-2|TRBJ2-3
CASSLWAYHPDTQYF
TGTGCCAGCAGCTTATGGGCCTATCACCCAGATACGCAGTATTTT
>NA|TRBD1|14|TRBV2|TRBJ1-2
CASRDRTGAYGYTF
TGTGCCAGCAGGGATAGGACAGGGGCATATGGCTACACCTTC
>NA|TRBD2|17|TRBV6-6|TRBJ2-1
CASSHGASGGLGVRQFF
TGTGCCAGCAGCCACGGGGCTAGCGGGGGTCTTGGGGTTAGGCAGTTCTTC
>NA|TRBD1|17|TRBV4-2|TRBJ1-2
CASSQDWTGGEIGGYTF
TGTGCCAGCAGCCAAGACTGGACAGGGGGCGAAATTGGGGGCTACACCTTC
>NA|NA|12|TRBV20-1|TRBJ2-7
CSASGPGDEQYF
TGCAGTGCTAGTGGCCCTGGTGACGAGCAGTACTTC
>NA|NA|16|TRBV4-3|TRBJ2-5
CASSQGKGEYQETQYF
TGCGCCAGCAGCCAAGGAAAGGGGGAGTACCAAGAGACCCAGTACTTC
>many|TRBD2|15|TRBV7-9|TRBJ2-4
CASSGAGGPKNIQYF
TGTGCCAGCAGCGGAGCGGGGGGGCCCAAAAACATTCAGTACTTC
>few|NA|14|TRBV7-2|TRBJ2-1
CASSLMLVDNEQFF
TGTGCCAGCAGCCTCATGCTAGTAGACAATGAGCAGTTCTTC
>NA|TRBD2|16|TRBV20-1|TRBJ2-3
CSASDHRAGGTDTQYF
TGCAGTGCCAGCGACCATCGGGCGGGGGGGACAGATACGCAGTATTTT
>NA|TRBD1|16|TRBV25-1|TRBJ1-2
CASSDPQGGGNYGYTF
TGTGCCAGCAGTGACCCTCAGGGGGGCGGGAACTATGGCTACACCTTC
>NA|NA|14|TRBV14|TRBJ1-2
CASSPTKGNYGYTF
TGTGCCAGCAGTCCTACTAAAGGCAACTATGGCTACACCTTC
>NA|NA|15|TRBV11-3|TRBJ1-1
CASSFVTGSGAEAFF
TGTGCCAGCAGCTTTGTAACAGGGAGTGGCGCTGAAGCTTTCTTT
>few|TRBD2|16|TRBV20-1|TRBJ2-7
CSARVSGVAGVNEQYF
TGCAGTGCTAGAGTGTCGGGGGTAGCGGGGGTCAACGAGCAGTACTTC
>few|NA|14|TRBV5-1|TRBJ2-7
CASSDDSSTYEQYF
TGCGCCAGCAGCGATGACAGCTCTACCTACGAGCAGTACTTC
>few|NA|15|TRBV28|TRBJ2-7
CASSQPSVSSYEQYF
TGTGCCAGCAGTCAGCCGTCGGTGAGCTCCTACGAGCAGTACTTC
>NA|NA|13|TRBV29-1|TRBJ2-3
CSVIGGRLDTQYF
TGCAGCGTTATAGGGGGACGTTTGGATACGCAGTATTTT